Shown below are 5 T cell receptor beta chains from a single sample sequenced in a study of cytomegalovirus exposure and HLA in healthy donors. PCR involved 60 Vbeta and 13 Jbeta primers. TCRdb keeps only in-frame clones here, not all; method: immunoSEQ multiplex PCR. The sample has tens of thousands of clones; approximately 76% are singletons. What was sequenced was PBMCs. Receptors were obtained from a man aged 50-60 years in good health and CMV-seronegative.

The chain carries TRBV6-5 and TRBJ1-6; D possibly corresponds to TRBD1 (5 bases). The germline V gene has CDR1 MNHEY and CDR2 SVGAGI. V was shortened by 8 bases and J by 8 bases, with 16 bases between the two germline ends. The CDR3 spans 14 residues. CDR3 bases: TGTGCCAGCGCACGGCAGGGATCAGATTCACCCCTCCACTTT. It yields the protein CASARQGSDSPLHF.

Only a few counts were recorded for this clone. The chain combines TRBV19 with TRBJ1-3, with a weak D call TRBD1 (6 bases). The germline gives CDR1 LNHDA, CDR2 SQIVND (reference sequence). This CDR3 has 13 residues. V dropped 3 bases and J dropped 5 bases, with 8 bases sitting between them. CDR3 in amino acids: CASSIGQRNTIYF. The CDR3 DNA follows: TGTGCCAGTAGTATTGGACAGAGAAACACCATATATTTT.

The J gene is TRBJ2-5, the V gene TRBV29-1; perhaps TRBD1 as D (6 bases). The V and J ends lost 5 bases and 7 bases respectively, with 11 bases between them. Per germline, CDR1 SQVTM and CDR2 ANQGSEA. This CDR3 has 11 residues. For the CDR3, the DNA is TGCAGCGTTACAGGGTTGGGGACCCAGTACTTC. It is translated as CSVTGLGTQYF.

The V and J genes are TRBV19 and TRBJ2-7, with 7 positions matching TRBD2. Germline V gene sequence: CDR1 LNHDA, CDR2 SQIVND (reference sequence). V shed 6 bases, J shed 3 bases, and the junction held 8 bases outside the gene matches. The CDR3 is made up of 14 amino acids. The CDR3 nucleotides are TGTGCCAGTAGGAGTGCGGGGAGGGACTACGAGCAGTACTTC. Residues: CASRSAGRDYEQYF.

In the case of this clone: This likely stems from a read error, as it lies one base from a far larger clone. V usage is TRBV7-7 and J usage is TRBJ2-1, with 8 positions matching TRBD1. The CDR3 totals 13 residues. The germline CDR1 and CDR2 sequences are SSHAT and FNYEAQ (reference sequence). CDR3 sequence reads: CASSTGGTNEQFF. As DNA, the CDR3 is TGTGCTAGCAGCACAGGGGGGACAAATGAGCAGTTCTTC.